The entry below gives a single T cell receptor (beta chain) sequence along with its context. The antigen is unknown. PCR involved 60 Vbeta and 13 Jbeta primers. Here immunoSEQ multiplex PCR was the method, and the copy in TCRdb shows in-frame clones only, minus some. The sample has some 110,000 clones, 60% to 85% seen once. The CDR3 totals 14 residues. Trimming pared 1 base from V and 5 bases from J, leaving 11 bases between. The germline V gene encodes CDR1 MGHDK and CDR2 SYGVNS. This sample is part of a study of cytomegalovirus exposure and HLA in healthy donors. Study-level points and caveats: An apparent linkage of common viral pathogens to several of the most significant clusters emerged in a later analysis. Investigators reported 164 TCR beta chains as tied to cytomegalovirus. Most TCR beta V segments were productive about 87% or about 30% of the time in an earlier analysis.

Input material: PBMCs. The rearrangement uses TRBV25-1 and TRBJ1-1; D may be TRBD1 (6 bases). This TCR derives from a man aged 45-60 years in good health and CMV-seropositive. DNA of the CDR3: TGTGCCAGCAGTGAATCAGGGGCATGGACTGAAGCTTTCTTT. Amino acids: CASSESGAWTEAFF.